A selection of T cell receptor beta chains follows, all from one sample in a study of T-cell reconstitution after alpha-beta-depleted transplantation in children. TCRdb re-called the PCR reads through MiXCR, storing one row per CDR3 protein. The sample records 490,000 or so distinct CDR3 sequences, 12% being singletons. The source was PBMCs from the stem cell graft donor, collected from the stem cell graft. Receptor source: a human donor who donated a stem cell graft to a child with combined immunodeficiency. CDR3s include the opening cysteine and the closing phenylalanine or tryptophan. D genes are given only for firm matches. Expanded clones get a size class; other rows say once, few or many, or leave the size out.

v_gene	d_gene	j_gene	abundance	CDR3aa	CDR3nt
TRBV4-1	TRBD2	TRBJ2-1	NA	CASSQGLLAGGLTSSYNEQFF	TGCGCCAGCAGCCAGGGACTTTTAGCGGGAGGGCTCACGAGCTCCTACAATGAGCAGTTCTTC
TRBV6-2/TRBV6-3	TRBD2	TRBJ2-5	few	CATWGGFQETQYF	TGTGCCACCTGGGGAGGGTTCCAAGAGACCCAGTACTTC
TRBV10-3	TRBD1	TRBJ1-3	many	CAISERTGLRGNTIYF	TGTGCCATCAGTGAAAGGACAGGGTTGCGTGGAAACACCATATATTTT
TRBV3-1	NA	TRBJ1-1	NA	CASSSTMRTEAFF	TGTGCCAGCAGTTCAACCATGAGGACGGAAGCTTTCTTT
TRBV29-1	NA	TRBJ1-2	NA	CSVETLGSYGYTF	TGCAGCGTTGAAACATTGGGCAGCTATGGCTACACCTTC
TRBV4-1	NA	TRBJ1-6	few	CASSQGGSYNSPLHF	TGCGCCAGCAGCCAAGGGGGCTCCTATAATTCACCCCTCCACTTT
TRBV25-1	TRBD1	TRBJ1-2	NA	CASSESHTGVGYGYTF	TGTGCCAGCAGTGAATCTCACACAGGGGTAGGCTATGGCTACACCTTC
TRBV6-2/TRBV6-3	NA	TRBJ2-7	many	CASSRTANAPYEQYF	TGTGCCAGCAGTCGGACAGCAAATGCACCCTACGAGCAGTACTTC
TRBV29-1	TRBD1	TRBJ1-2	many	CSVGAGQVYGYTF	TGCAGCGTTGGCGCAGGACAGGTCTATGGCTACACCTTC
TRBV5-1	NA	TRBJ2-5	few	CASSGQGVSGTQYF	TGCGCCAGCAGCGGTCAGGGAGTCTCCGGGACCCAGTACTTC
TRBV12-3/TRBV12-4	NA	TRBJ1-4	many	CASSDTGTDEKLFF	TGTGCCAGCAGTGATACAGGGACGGATGAAAAACTGTTTTTT
TRBV12-3/TRBV12-4	NA	TRBJ1-1	few	CASRDLSEAFF	TGTGCCAGCAGGGACCTTTCTGAAGCTTTCTTT
TRBV10-3	NA	TRBJ2-1	NA	CAIGGAYNEQFF	TGTGCCATCGGGGGCGCTTACAATGAGCAGTTCTTC
TRBV29-1	NA	TRBJ2-2	NA	CSAYNTGELFF	TGCAGCGCTTATAACACCGGGGAGCTGTTTTTT
TRBV7-2	NA	TRBJ2-7	many	CASSLAGPGNIPYEQYF	TGTGCCAGCAGCTTAGCAGGTCCAGGGAATATCCCCTACGAGCAGTACTTC
TRBV15	NA	TRBJ2-5	NA	CATSSRQGGVETQYF	TGTGCCACCAGCAGCCGACAGGGAGGGGTCGAGACCCAGTACTTC
TRBV6-2/TRBV6-3	NA	TRBJ1-1	NA	CASRWTVNTEAFF	TGTGCCAGCAGGTGGACGGTGAACACTGAAGCTTTCTTT
TRBV7-2	NA	TRBJ2-4	few	CASSLFQGNIQYF	TGTGCCAGCAGCTTATTCCAGGGTAACATTCAGTACTTC
TRBV5-1	TRBD2	TRBJ2-7	few	CASSLSGGSSYEQYF	TGCGCCAGCAGCTTAAGCGGGGGAAGCTCCTACGAGCAGTACTTC
TRBV20-1	TRBD2	TRBJ2-1	many	CSASTSGSEQFF	TGCAGTGCTAGTACTAGCGGGAGCGAGCAGTTCTTC
TRBV7-2	NA	TRBJ2-7	NA	CASSLRQVSEQYF	TGTGCCAGCAGCCTCCGACAGGTTTCCGAGCAGTACTTC
TRBV7-9	NA	TRBJ2-3	NA	CASSPASVFPPWKDTDTQYF	TGTGCCAGCAGTCCTGCTTCAGTCTTCCCCCCCTGGAAGGACACAGATACGCAGTATTTT